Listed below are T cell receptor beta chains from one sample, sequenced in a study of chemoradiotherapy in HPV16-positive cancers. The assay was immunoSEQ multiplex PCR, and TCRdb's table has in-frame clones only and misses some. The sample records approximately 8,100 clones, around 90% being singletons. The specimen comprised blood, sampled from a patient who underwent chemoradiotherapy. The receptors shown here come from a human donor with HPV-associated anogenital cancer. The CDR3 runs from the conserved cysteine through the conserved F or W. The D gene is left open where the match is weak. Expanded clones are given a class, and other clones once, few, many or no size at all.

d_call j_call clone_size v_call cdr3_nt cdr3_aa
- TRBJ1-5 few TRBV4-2 TGTGCCAGCAGCCAAGACTCGACAGCCTTATACAATCAGCCCCAGCATTTT CASSQDSTALYNQPQHF
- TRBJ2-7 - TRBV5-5 TGTGCCAGCAGCAACTTCCTATCGAGTAAGGGCTACGAGCAGTACTTC CASSNFLSSKGYEQYF
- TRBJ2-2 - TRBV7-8 TGTGCCAGCAGCCCCGATCAATCCGGCAATTCAAACACCGGGGAGCTGTTTTTT CASSPDQSGNSNTGELFF
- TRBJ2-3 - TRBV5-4 TGTGCCAGCAGCTTTGGTCTGTCAACTAGCACAGATACGCAGTATTTT CASSFGLSTSTDTQYF
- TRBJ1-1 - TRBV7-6 TGTGCCAGCAGCTTCGGGGTAATGAACACTGAAGCTTTCTTT CASSFGVMNTEAFF
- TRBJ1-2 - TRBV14 TGTGCCAGCAGCCAAAGAGGGAATGATGGCTACACCTTC CASSQRGNDGYTF
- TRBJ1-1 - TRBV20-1 TGCAGTGCTAGATGGGACACTGAAGCTTTCTTT CSARWDTEAFF
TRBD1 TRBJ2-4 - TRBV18 TGTGCCAGCTCCCAGAGCTGGACAGGGGAAAACATTCAGTACTTC CASSQSWTGENIQYF
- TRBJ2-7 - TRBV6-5 TGTGCCAGCAGTTACGGATCGGTCTCCTACGAGCAGTACTTC CASSYGSVSYEQYF
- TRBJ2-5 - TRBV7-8 TGTGCCAGCAGCTTTCAAGTCGAAGCTACGATATTTCAAGAGACCCAGTACTTC CASSFQVEATIFQETQYF
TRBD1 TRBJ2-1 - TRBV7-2 TGTGCCAGCACCGACAGGGGTACACACAATGAGCAGTTCTTC CASTDRGTHNEQFF
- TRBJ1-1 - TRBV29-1 TGCAGCGGTTCTCCAGGGTGGGGCATGAACACTGAAGCTTTCTTT CSGSPGWGMNTEAFF
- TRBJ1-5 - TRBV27 TGTGCCAGCAGTTTATCGGGGAACAATCAGCCCCAGCATTTT CASSLSGNNQPQHF
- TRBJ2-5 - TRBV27 TGTGCCAGCAGTTCTTGGGGCGGAGAAGAGACCCAGTACTTC CASSSWGGEETQYF
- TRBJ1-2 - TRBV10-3 TGTGCCATCAGTGACGCCGCGGGGGCTAACTATGGCTACACCTTC CAISDAAGANYGYTF
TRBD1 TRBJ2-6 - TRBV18 TGTGCCAGCTCACCCCGGGACAGAAGCTCTGGGGCCAACGTCCTGACTTTC CASSPRDRSSGANVLTF
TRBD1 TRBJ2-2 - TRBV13 TGTGCCAGCAGCTTCCGGGACAGGGCGAACACCGGGGAGCTGTTTTTT CASSFRDRANTGELFF
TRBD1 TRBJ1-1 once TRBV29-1 TGCAGCGGGGTACAGGGGCCGAACACTGAAGCTTTCTTT CSGVQGPNTEAFF
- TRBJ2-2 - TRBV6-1 TGTGCCAGCAGTGTTGGGAGGGGGACCGGGGAGCTGTTTTTT CASSVGRGTGELFF
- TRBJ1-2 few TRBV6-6 TGTGCCAGCGCCCCAGGGGCGAACTATGGCTACACCTTC CASAPGANYGYTF
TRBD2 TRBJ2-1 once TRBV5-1 TGCGCCAGCAGGGAAAGAAGCGGGGCTGACAGTGAGCAGTTCTTC CASRERSGADSEQFF
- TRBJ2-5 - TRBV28 TGTGCCAGCAGTTCCCCCGACAGACAAGAGACCCAGTACTTC CASSSPDRQETQYF
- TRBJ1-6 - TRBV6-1 TGTGCCAGCAGAGATACCGACAGAGATTCACCCCTCCACTTT CASRDTDRDSPLHF
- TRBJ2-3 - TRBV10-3 TGTGCCATCAGCGGGACGGCCGAGGACACGCAGTATTTT CAISGTAEDTQYF
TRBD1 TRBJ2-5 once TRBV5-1 TGCGCCAGCAGCTCTACAGGGGGCTCTGTCCAAGAGACCCAGTACTTC CASSSTGGSVQETQYF
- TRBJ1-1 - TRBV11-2 TGTGCCAGCAGCCAAGATCCAAACCAGGAGAACACTGAAGCTTTCTTT CASSQDPNQENTEAFF
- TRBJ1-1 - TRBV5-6 TGTGCCAGCAGCAGTAGGACTGAAGCTTTCTTT CASSSRTEAFF
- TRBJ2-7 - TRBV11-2 TGTGCCAGCAGCTTAGGTTGGAGGGGGAGCTACGAGCAGTACTTC CASSLGWRGSYEQYF
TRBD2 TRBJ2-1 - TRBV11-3 TGTGCCAGCAGCTCGGGGGGAGAGCCCTACAATGAGCAGTTCTTC CASSSGGEPYNEQFF
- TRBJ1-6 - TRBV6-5 TGTGCCAGCAGTTACTCGAATTATTCACCCCTCCACTTT CASSYSNYSPLHF
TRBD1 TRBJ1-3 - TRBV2 TGTGCCAGCAGGGACAGGGGGAACACCATATATTTT CASRDRGNTIYF
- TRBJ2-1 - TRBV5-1 TGCGCCAGCAGCTTGGTAGGCCTCCTCAATGAGCAGTTCTTC CASSLVGLLNEQFF
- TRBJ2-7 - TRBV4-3 TGCGCCAGCAGCCAAGAGACTGGAGGAAGCTACGAGCAGTACTTC CASSQETGGSYEQYF
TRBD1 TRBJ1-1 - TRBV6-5 TGTGCCAGCAGTCGAGGACAGGTCACTGAAGCTTTCTTT CASSRGQVTEAFF
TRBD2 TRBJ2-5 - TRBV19 TGTGCCAGTAGTAAATCGTTGCTAGCGGGGATCCAAGAGACCCAGTACTTC CASSKSLLAGIQETQYF
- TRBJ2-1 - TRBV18 TGTGCCAGCTCACCACCTCGGGGGTTCTCCTACAATGAGCAGTTCTTC CASSPPRGFSYNEQFF
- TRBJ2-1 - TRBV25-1 TGTGCCAGCAGTGGAGTCGTCGAGTTGAATGAGCAGTTCTTC CASSGVVELNEQFF
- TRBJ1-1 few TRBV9 TGTGCCAGCAGCCCCGAGTTTCCGGGTAACACTGAAGCTTTCTTT CASSPEFPGNTEAFF
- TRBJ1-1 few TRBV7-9 TGTGCCAGCAGCCCGGAGACTGAAGCTTTCTTT CASSPETEAFF
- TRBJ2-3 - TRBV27 TGTGCCAGCAGTTTATCCAGGAATCCTAGCACAGATACGCAGTATTTT CASSLSRNPSTDTQYF
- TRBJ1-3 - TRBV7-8 TGTGCCAGCAGCTTAAGCTCTGGAAACACCATATATTTT CASSLSSGNTIYF
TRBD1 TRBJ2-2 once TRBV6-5 TGTGCCAGCAGTTACGGGACAGGAGACACCGGGGAGCTGTTTTTT CASSYGTGDTGELFF
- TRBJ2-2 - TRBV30 TGTGCCTGGAGTCAGGCGGCCGGGGAGCTGTTTTTT CAWSQAAGELFF
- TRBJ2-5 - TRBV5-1 TGCGCCAGCAGCTTGATTGAAGGGGGGTGGGAGACCCAGTACTTC CASSLIEGGWETQYF
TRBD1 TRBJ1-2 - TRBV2 TGTGCCAGCAATGACAGGGGGTGGGGCTACACCTTC CASNDRGWGYTF
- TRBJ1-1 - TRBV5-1 TGCGCCAGCAGCTTCGCCTTTACGAGCACTGAAGCTTTCTTT CASSFAFTSTEAFF
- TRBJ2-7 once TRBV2 TGTGCCAGCAGTGAAGTCGGGGGGGACAGCGAGCAGTACTTC CASSEVGGDSEQYF